This is a list of T cell receptor beta chains from one sample in a study of blood T cell repertoires in COVID-19. Method: immunoSEQ multiplex PCR; TCRdb's copy keeps in-frame clones and lacks some. The data contain approximately 350,000 clones, around 91% of them singletons. Sequencing was performed on peripheral blood. These receptors were collected from a woman in her late teens or twenties who had recovered from COVID-19. Both conserved end residues are part of each CDR3. D genes are given only for firm matches. Expanded clones are given a class, and other clones once, few, many or no size at all.

V: TRBV12-5; D: TRBD1; size: -; J: TRBJ1-1; DNA: TGTGCTAGTGGTTTGGTAACAGGGGCCATGAACACTGAAGCTTTCTTT; CDR3: CASGLVTGAMNTEAFF
V: TRBV6-1; D: -; size: -; J: TRBJ2-3; DNA: TGTGCCAGCAGTGATTCGGCAGGGGTCACAGATACGCAGTATTTT; CDR3: CASSDSAGVTDTQYF
V: TRBV19; D: -; size: -; J: TRBJ1-1; DNA: TGTGCCAGTAGTATAGATAGAGTTATGTACACTGAAGCTTTCTTT; CDR3: CASSIDRVMYTEAFF
V: TRBV7-9; D: TRBD2; size: few; J: TRBJ2-1; DNA: TGTGCCAGCGGACTAGCGGGGGCCTACAATGAGCAGTTCTTC; CDR3: CASGLAGAYNEQFF
V: TRBV21-1; D: -; size: -; J: TRBJ1-2; DNA: TGTGCCAGCAGCGCCCACCGACAGGGTTCTAACTATGGCTACACCTTC; CDR3: CASSAHRQGSNYGYTF
V: TRBV27; D: TRBD1; size: -; J: TRBJ1-1; DNA: TGTGCCAGCAGTTTATCCGGACAGGGGAACGCTGAAGCTTTCTTT; CDR3: CASSLSGQGNAEAFF
V: TRBV7-9; D: TRBD2; size: -; J: TRBJ2-1; DNA: TGTGCCAGCAGCGGACTAGCGGGGCTCTACAATGAGCAGTTCTTC; CDR3: CASSGLAGLYNEQFF
V: TRBV5-4; D: -; size: -; J: TRBJ1-3; DNA: TGTGCCAGCAGCCTCCACGGGGGGGGGCCTGGAAACACCATATATTTT; CDR3: CASSLHGGGPGNTIYF
V: TRBV11-2; D: -; size: -; J: TRBJ2-1; DNA: TGTGCCAGCAGCTTGGATAGCCGCCGATTCTACAACAATGAGCAGTTCTTC; CDR3: CASSLDSRRFYNNEQFF
V: TRBV29-1; D: TRBD1; size: -; J: TRBJ2-5; DNA: TGCAGCGTTGCTCGGGCAGGGGGCTTGATGGAGACCCAGTACTTC; CDR3: CSVARAGGLMETQYF
V: TRBV11-2; D: TRBD2; size: -; J: TRBJ2-1; DNA: TGTGCCAGCAGCCAAATCCCAGGGCTAGCGGGGAGCAATGAGCAGTTCTTC; CDR3: CASSQIPGLAGSNEQFF
V: TRBV29-1; D: TRBD1; size: -; J: TRBJ2-5; DNA: TGCAGCGTTGGTACCGGGACAGGTTACCAAGAGACCCAGTACTTC; CDR3: CSVGTGTGYQETQYF
V: TRBV6-2/TRBV6-3; D: TRBD2; size: -; J: TRBJ2-3; DNA: TGTGCCAGCAGTTACACCGTCGGGACTAGCGGGAGTAGCACAGATACGCAGTATTTT; CDR3: CASSYTVGTSGSSTDTQYF
V: TRBV5-1; D: TRBD1; size: -; J: TRBJ1-4; DNA: TGCGCCAGCAGCTTCATAGGGGGCTCGCCTAATGAAAAACTGTTTTTT; CDR3: CASSFIGGSPNEKLFF
V: TRBV7-9; D: -; size: -; J: TRBJ2-1; DNA: TGTGCCAGCAGCCCAGGAGGAAGGAGGTCCTACAATGAGCAGTTCTTC; CDR3: CASSPGGRRSYNEQFF
V: TRBV10-1; D: TRBD1; size: -; J: TRBJ1-6; DNA: TGCGCCAGCAGTGAGGGACAGGGGTATTCACCCCTCCACTTT; CDR3: CASSEGQGYSPLHF
V: TRBV30; D: -; size: -; J: TRBJ1-6; DNA: TGTGCCTGGACCGACAGCCGTAATTCACCCCTCCACTTT; CDR3: CAWTDSRNSPLHF
V: TRBV7-9; D: -; size: -; J: TRBJ1-1; DNA: TGTGCCAGCAGTTCGACAGACTTGAACACTGAAGCTTTCTTT; CDR3: CASSSTDLNTEAFF
V: TRBV29-1; D: -; size: -; J: TRBJ1-4; DNA: TGCAGCGTTGCAGTAGGGAGGGAAAAACTGTTTTTT; CDR3: CSVAVGREKLFF
V: TRBV3-1/TRBV3-2; D: -; size: -; J: TRBJ1-1; DNA: TGTGCCAGCAGCCATCGTTCGGCAGGGATGAACACTGAAGCTTTCTTT; CDR3: CASSHRSAGMNTEAFF
V: TRBV4-3; D: -; size: once; J: TRBJ2-2; DNA: TGCGCCAGCAGCCAGAAAGCCGGCGGGGAGCTGTTTTTT; CDR3: CASSQKAGGELFF
V: TRBV10-2; D: TRBD1; size: -; J: TRBJ1-6; DNA: TGCGCCAGCAGGGGACAGGGGGCGGGAGGCTCACCCCTCCACTTT; CDR3: CASRGQGAGGSPLHF
V: TRBV6-2/TRBV6-3; D: -; size: -; J: TRBJ1-1; DNA: TGTGCCAGCAGTTATAAGGCCACAGGGCGAACTGAAGCTTTCTTT; CDR3: CASSYKATGRTEAFF
V: TRBV9; D: -; size: -; J: TRBJ1-5; DNA: TGTGCCAGCAGCGTAGGGGGGCTAGGGGGGCCCCAGCATTTT; CDR3: CASSVGGLGGPQHF
V: TRBV11-2; D: -; size: -; J: TRBJ2-1; DNA: TGTGCCAGCAGGAGAGTGACTAGTCGCAATGAGCAGTTCTTC; CDR3: CASRRVTSRNEQFF
V: TRBV19; D: TRBD1; size: -; J: TRBJ2-2; DNA: TGTGCCAGTCTCCGGGACAGGGGGCACCACGGGGAGCTGTTTTTT; CDR3: CASLRDRGHHGELFF
V: TRBV28; D: TRBD1; size: -; J: TRBJ2-5; DNA: TGTGCCAGCAGTTCCCGGGACAGGGGGCGCTTATCAGAGACCCAGTACTTC; CDR3: CASSSRDRGRLSETQYF
V: TRBV7-9; D: -; size: -; J: TRBJ1-2; DNA: TGTGCCAGCAGCTTTAATGGCCGTGGCTACACCTTC; CDR3: CASSFNGRGYTF
V: TRBV11-3; D: -; size: once; J: TRBJ1-2; DNA: TGTGCCAGCAGCTCGGGGTCTAATAGCTATGGCTACACCTTC; CDR3: CASSSGSNSYGYTF
V: TRBV19; D: -; size: -; J: TRBJ1-5; DNA: TGTGCCAGTAACCTTCTGAGGGCGAGCAATCAGCCCCAGCATTTT; CDR3: CASNLLRASNQPQHF
V: TRBV29-1; D: TRBD2; size: -; J: TRBJ2-1; DNA: TGCAGCGTTGCCCCTTACGAACGACTAGCGGGAGGCGATGAGCAGTTCTTC; CDR3: CSVAPYERLAGGDEQFF
V: TRBV7-2; D: TRBD2; size: few; J: TRBJ2-5; DNA: TGTGCCAGCAGCTTAGTGGGGGGACTAGCGGGAGAGACCCAGTACTTC; CDR3: CASSLVGGLAGETQYF
V: TRBV19; D: TRBD2; size: -; J: TRBJ2-3; DNA: TGTGCCAGTAGCCTAGCGGGGTCTTACACAGATACGCAGTATTTT; CDR3: CASSLAGSYTDTQYF
V: TRBV11-3; D: TRBD1; size: -; J: TRBJ1-1; DNA: TGTGCCAGCAGCTTAGATGGAGGGGGCGAAGCTTTCTTT; CDR3: CASSLDGGGEAFF
V: TRBV13; D: -; size: -; J: TRBJ2-1; DNA: TGTGCCAGCAGCTTGGCAGACCGCGGGTACAATGAGCAGTTCTTC; CDR3: CASSLADRGYNEQFF
V: TRBV4-2; D: TRBD2; size: -; J: TRBJ2-3; DNA: TGTGCCAGCAGCCAAGATTCCGGGAGGGCCGAGGATACGCAGTATTTT; CDR3: CASSQDSGRAEDTQYF
V: TRBV4-1; D: TRBD1; size: -; J: TRBJ1-3; DNA: TGCGCCAGCAGCCGCGACAGGGGGAGAAACACCATATATTTT; CDR3: CASSRDRGRNTIYF
V: TRBV29-1; D: -; size: -; J: TRBJ1-2; DNA: TGCAGCGCTGAGACAGGATTTAACTATGGCTACACCTTC; CDR3: CSAETGFNYGYTF
V: TRBV5-4; D: -; size: -; J: TRBJ1-3; DNA: TGTGCCAGCAGCCGAGGGAACTCTAAGGACTACACCATATATTTT; CDR3: CASSRGNSKDYTIYF
V: TRBV11-3; D: TRBD2; size: -; J: TRBJ2-2; DNA: TGTGCCAGCAGCATTAGCGGGAGTAACGGGGAGCTGTTTTTT; CDR3: CASSISGSNGELFF
V: TRBV7-2; D: TRBD2; size: -; J: TRBJ2-1; DNA: TGTGCCAGCAGCATAAACCCCCCGGGACTAGCGGGCTACAATGAGCAGTTCTTC; CDR3: CASSINPPGLAGYNEQFF
V: TRBV11-2; D: TRBD1; size: -; J: TRBJ2-2; DNA: TGTGCCAGCAGCCCATCCGGGACAGCAGCCGGGGAGCTGTTTTTT; CDR3: CASSPSGTAAGELFF
V: TRBV9; D: -; size: once; J: TRBJ2-2; DNA: TGTGCCAGCAGCCCCCTAGTCGGGACCGGGGAGCTGTTTTTT; CDR3: CASSPLVGTGELFF
V: TRBV4-3; D: -; size: -; J: TRBJ2-1; DNA: TGCGCCAGCAGCCAAGAGTCCGGCCTAGTCTACAATGAGCAGTTCTTC; CDR3: CASSQESGLVYNEQFF
V: TRBV5-1; D: -; size: once; J: TRBJ2-3; DNA: TGCGCCAGCAGCTTGACAGCCAGCACAGATACGCAGTATTTT; CDR3: CASSLTASTDTQYF
V: TRBV7-9; D: -; size: -; J: TRBJ1-1; DNA: TGTGCCAGCGGCTTCGGAGGGGGGGCAAACACTGAAGCTTTCTTT; CDR3: CASGFGGGANTEAFF
V: TRBV27; D: -; size: -; J: TRBJ2-5; DNA: TGTGCCAGCAGTCCGACGGGGGAGACCCAGTACTTC; CDR3: CASSPTGETQYF
V: TRBV5-1; D: TRBD2; size: -; J: TRBJ2-1; DNA: TGCGCCAGCCAACTAGCGGGAGGAAGAAATGAGCAGTTCTTC; CDR3: CASQLAGGRNEQFF
V: TRBV3-1/TRBV3-2; D: TRBD2; size: -; J: TRBJ2-3; DNA: TGTGCCAGCAGAATAGCGGGAGGGACAGATACGCAGTATTTT; CDR3: CASRIAGGTDTQYF
V: TRBV27; D: TRBD2; size: once; J: TRBJ2-1; DNA: TGTGCCAGCAGTAAAGGACTAGCGGGAGGGTGGTCCTACAATGAGCAGTTCTTC; CDR3: CASSKGLAGGWSYNEQFF
V: TRBV4-3; D: TRBD2; size: -; J: TRBJ2-1; DNA: TGCGCCAGCAGCCAAGGGCCCGGCGGGAGGGGAAACAATGAGCAGTTCTTC; CDR3: CASSQGPGGRGNNEQFF
V: TRBV5-8; D: TRBD1; size: -; J: TRBJ1-5; DNA: TGTGCCAGCAGCCGAAGACAGGGGGTAACTAGCAATCAGCCCCAGCATTTT; CDR3: CASSRRQGVTSNQPQHF
V: TRBV29-1; D: -; size: -; J: TRBJ1-6; DNA: TGCAGCGTCAAGGGACTGCCAGACTCACCCCTCCACTTT; CDR3: CSVKGLPDSPLHF
V: TRBV7-8; D: TRBD2; size: -; J: TRBJ2-1; DNA: TGTGCCAGCAGCTTAGGGCTAGCGGGAGTAAGCGAGCAGTTCTTC; CDR3: CASSLGLAGVSEQFF
V: TRBV27; D: TRBD1; size: once; J: TRBJ1-2; DNA: TGTGCCAGCAGTTTAAGACAGGGTGAGAACTATGGCTACACCTTC; CDR3: CASSLRQGENYGYTF
V: TRBV6-5; D: -; size: once; J: TRBJ1-2; DNA: TGTGCCAGCAGTCGAGGGCCACCCCCGCATGGCTACACCTTC; CDR3: CASSRGPPPHGYTF
V: TRBV12-5; D: -; size: -; J: TRBJ2-5; DNA: TGTGCTAGTGGGCCGCTAGGCGGAGAGACCCAGTACTTC; CDR3: CASGPLGGETQYF
V: TRBV5-4; D: TRBD2; size: -; J: TRBJ2-5; DNA: TGTGCCAGCAGCTTGGATCAGACTAGCGAAGAGACCCAGTACTTC; CDR3: CASSLDQTSEETQYF